These T cell receptor beta chains were read from a single sample in a study of blood T cell repertoires in COVID-19. Data came from immunoSEQ multiplex PCR; TCRdb stores just in-frame clones and leaves some out. The table has approximately 130,000 clones, around four fifths seen once. The sequencing sample was made of PBMCs or T cells enriched from blood (not recorded which). These TCRs come from a man aged 25-45 years who had recovered from COVID-19. CDR3s include the opening cysteine and the closing phenylalanine or tryptophan.

J: TRBJ1-1; V: TRBV6-1; CDR3: CASSEAPLGGSETEAFF
J: TRBJ1-4; V: TRBV11-2; CDR3: CASSLFRDRDNEKLFF
J: TRBJ2-1; V: TRBV19; CDR3: CASSSQTSGGPHGYNEQFF
J: TRBJ2-5; V: TRBV6-2/TRBV6-3; CDR3: CASSPGTSESETQYF
J: TRBJ2-1; V: TRBV30; CDR3: CAWSVMRGSSNEQFF
J: TRBJ1-1; V: TRBV5-1; CDR3: CASSLLGATEAFF
J: TRBJ2-3; V: TRBV29-1; CDR3: CSVAGAGGDTQYF
J: TRBJ2-6; V: TRBV11-2; CDR3: CASSLGTTGANVLTF
J: TRBJ2-7; V: TRBV20-1; CDR3: CSASWQGPPPEQYF
J: TRBJ1-2; V: TRBV9; CDR3: CASSVGGPGNFGGYTF
J: TRBJ1-2; V: TRBV10-3; CDR3: CAISDRGDPYGYTF
J: TRBJ1-2; V: TRBV19; CDR3: CASSPGGVYGYTF
J: TRBJ1-4; V: TRBV19; CDR3: CASSSPRAWDEKLFF
J: TRBJ1-1; V: TRBV2; CDR3: CASRTTGVVTEAFF
J: TRBJ2-1; V: TRBV11-2; CDR3: CASSLGFSEQFF
J: TRBJ2-1; V: TRBV7-2; CDR3: CASSLWVSPGNEQFF
J: TRBJ2-1; V: TRBV12-5; CDR3: CASGLTLQGFSYNEQFF
J: TRBJ1-5; V: TRBV2; CDR3: CASSGLTGTYQPQHF
J: TRBJ2-3; V: TRBV19; CDR3: CASSRLAGGGTDTQYF
J: TRBJ2-6; V: TRBV23-1; CDR3: CASSPRWSGANVLTF
J: TRBJ2-1; V: TRBV19; CDR3: CASSMKPGLAGDNEQFF
J: TRBJ2-3; V: TRBV3-1/TRBV3-2; CDR3: CASSLSPAGGPRDTQYF
J: TRBJ1-6; V: TRBV30; CDR3: CAWTRQGRYSPLHF